This TCR beta chain was retrieved from a study of Tregs in tolerant kidney transplant recipients. Relative to its sample, this clone is medium-sized. Antigen unknown. Study results and caveats: Validation in larger populations is needed because few patients were studied. Activated donor B cell expansion appeared to reveal the most relevant donor-specific TCRbeta repertoire.

The assay was immunoSEQ multiplex PCR, and TCRdb's table has in-frame clones only and misses some. The data show about 4,800 clones, roughly 42% seen once. The V gene's germline CDR1 is SGDLS and CDR2 YYNGEE. The length of the CDR3 is 17 residues. V was pared by 4 bases and J by 2 bases, with 10 bases of the junction left unmatched. This chain uses TRBV9 with TRBJ2-3, with TRBD2 identical over 10 bases. This TCR was recovered from a human donor in good health. Material: CD8+ T cells from blood cultured with allogeneic cells. This CDR3 is CASSSLAGGPSTDTQYF. CDR3 coding DNA: TGTGCCAGCAGCTCATTAGCGGGGGGCCCCTCCACAGATACGCAGTATTTT.